This TCR beta chain was captured by sequencing in a study of radiotherapy plus CTLA-4 blockade in lung cancer. Study-level results: Radiotherapy plus ipilimumab was followed by expansion in blood of tumor-derived TCR clones.

V dropped 4 bases and J dropped 0; count of bases not matched to a gene: 14. Per the germline V gene, CDR1 is MNHNS and CDR2 is SASEGT. The CDR3 contains 19 residues. Sequencing used immunoSEQ multiplex PCR; TCRdb keeps in-frame clones, though not all of them. The sample yields tens of thousands of clones, 84% seen once. Concerning this clone itself: The antigen is not known.

The source material was peripheral blood, sampled from a patient treated with radiotherapy plus ipilimumab. This rearrangement joins TRBV6-1 to TRBJ2-7; 11 bases fit TRBD1. This sequence was found in a human donor with non-small cell lung cancer whose response to radiotherapy plus ipilimumab could not be evaluated. The CDR3, as DNA: TGTGCCAGCAGTGCCCGGACAGGGGGCAACCTTTATCACTCCTACGAGCAGTACTTC. Translated: CASSARTGGNLYHSYEQYF.